Here is one TCR beta chain with its context. The antigen is undetermined. Autoimmune disease history or systemic immunosuppression barred patients. Sequenced by immunoSEQ multiplex PCR; TCRdb stores in-frame clones only, minus some. Of tens of thousands of clones in the sample, approximately 90% were seen once. Germline V gene sequence: CDR1 SGHTA, CDR2 FQGNSA. This CDR3 contains 13 residues. V dropped 5 bases and J dropped 1 base, with 9 bases sitting between them. This entry is derived from a study of OX40 agonist ivuxolimab in advanced cancers. As for the study in general: The study gave patients intravenous ivuxolimab at 0.01 to 10 mg/kg every 2 weeks. Males comprised 82.7% of the group, whose mean age was roughly 60 years (range roughly 20 to 90).

Study-level points and caveats: Normalized expansion of T-cell clones was also low for some nonresponders.

The sample was CD4+ or CD8+ T cells sorted from blood, taken in a trial of the OX40 agonist ivuxolimab. The clonotype comes from an adult with an advanced solid tumor such as melanoma, head and neck, liver or kidney cancer. This rearrangement joins TRBV7-2 to TRBJ2-7; D gene uncertain. CDR3 region: CASSPVVSYEQYF. The CDR3 DNA reads as TGTGCCAGCAGCCCTGTAGTATCCTACGAGCAGTACTTC.